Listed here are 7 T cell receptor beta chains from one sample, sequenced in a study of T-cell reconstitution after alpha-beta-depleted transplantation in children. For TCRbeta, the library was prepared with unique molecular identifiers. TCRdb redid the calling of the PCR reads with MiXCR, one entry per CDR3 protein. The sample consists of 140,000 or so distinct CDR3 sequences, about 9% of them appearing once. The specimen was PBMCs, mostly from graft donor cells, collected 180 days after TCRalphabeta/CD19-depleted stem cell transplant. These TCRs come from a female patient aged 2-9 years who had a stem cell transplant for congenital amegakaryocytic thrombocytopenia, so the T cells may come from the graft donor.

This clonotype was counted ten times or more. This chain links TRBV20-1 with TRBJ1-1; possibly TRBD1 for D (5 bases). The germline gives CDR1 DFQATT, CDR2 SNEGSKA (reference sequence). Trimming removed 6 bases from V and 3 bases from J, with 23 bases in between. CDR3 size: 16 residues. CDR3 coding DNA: TGCAGTGCCACCCTGGGGGAAAGAATCGTGGACACTGAAGCTTTCTTT. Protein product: CSATLGERIVDTEAFF.

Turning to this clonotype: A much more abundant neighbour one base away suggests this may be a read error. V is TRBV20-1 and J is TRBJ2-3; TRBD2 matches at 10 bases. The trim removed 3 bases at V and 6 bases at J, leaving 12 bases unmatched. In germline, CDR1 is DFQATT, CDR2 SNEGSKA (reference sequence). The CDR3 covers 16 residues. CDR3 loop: CSASCASGGLLDTQYF. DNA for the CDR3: TGCAGTGCTAGTTGTGCTAGCGGGGGCCTTTTGGATACGCAGTATTTT.

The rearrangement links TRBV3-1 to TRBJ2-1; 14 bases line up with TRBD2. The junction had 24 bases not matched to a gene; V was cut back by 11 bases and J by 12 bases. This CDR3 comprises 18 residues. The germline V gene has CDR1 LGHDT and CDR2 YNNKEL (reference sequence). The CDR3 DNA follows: TGTGCCTGCTGCCGCCGGACCGGACTAGCGGGAGGTGCCGGGGGGCAGTTCTTC. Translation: CACCRRTGLAGGAGGQFF.

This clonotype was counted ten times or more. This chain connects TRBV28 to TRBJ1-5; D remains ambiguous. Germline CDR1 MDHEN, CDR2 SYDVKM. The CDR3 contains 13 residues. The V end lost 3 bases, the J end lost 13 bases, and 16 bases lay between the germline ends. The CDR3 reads CASSFPVRSSQHF. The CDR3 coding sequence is TGTGCCAGCAGTTTTCCGGTCCGGAGTTCACAGCATTTT.

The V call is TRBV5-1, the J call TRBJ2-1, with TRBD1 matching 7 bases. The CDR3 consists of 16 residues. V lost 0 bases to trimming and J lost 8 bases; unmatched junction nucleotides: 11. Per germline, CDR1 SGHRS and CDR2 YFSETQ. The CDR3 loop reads CASSLAYRDSLDEQFF. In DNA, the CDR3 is TGCGCCAGCAGCTTGGCCTATCGGGACAGTCTAGATGAGCAGTTCTTC.

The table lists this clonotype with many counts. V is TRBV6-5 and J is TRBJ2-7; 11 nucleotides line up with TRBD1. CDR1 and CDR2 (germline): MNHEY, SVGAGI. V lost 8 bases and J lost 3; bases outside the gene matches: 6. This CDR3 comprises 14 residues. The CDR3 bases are TGTGCCAGCTCATCCGGGACAGGGGGCTACGAGCAGTACTTC. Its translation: CASSSGTGGYEQYF.

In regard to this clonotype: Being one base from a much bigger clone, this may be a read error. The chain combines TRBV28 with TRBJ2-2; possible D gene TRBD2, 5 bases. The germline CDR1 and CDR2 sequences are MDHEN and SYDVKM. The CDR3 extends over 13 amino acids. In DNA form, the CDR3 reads TGTGCCAGCAGACCACTAGTATCCGGGGAGCAGTTTTTT. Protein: CASRPLVSGEQFF.